The source of this T cell receptor (beta chain) is a study of T cell responses to AZD1222 COVID-19 vaccine. Worth noting for this clone: Its antigen is not identified.

The CDR3 is 13 residues long. The germline V gene encodes CDR1 SGHTA and CDR2 FQGNSA. Trimming removed 4 bases at V and 9 bases at J, with 13 bases between. Profiled with immunoSEQ multiplex PCR; TCRdb holds only in-frame clones, not every one. The sample consists of around 70,000 clones, 85% of them appearing once. Study-wide results and limits: Breadth and depth of Spike-specific TCRs rose after two AZD1222 doses.

The chain combines TRBV7-2 with TRBJ2-1; TRBD2 might be the D (6 bases). The source was peripheral blood, collected on day 0 of AZD1222 vaccination. This TCR derives from an adult in good health. CDR3 coding DNA: TGTGCCAGCAGCTCGGAGGGCCGAGGTGAGCAGTTCTTC. This translates into CASSSEGRGEQFF. Using reference TRBV7-2 and TRBJ2-1 for the parts outside the CDR3, the full variable domain is GAGVSQSPSNKVTEKGKDVELRCDPISGHTALYWYRQSLGQGLEFLIYFQGNSAPDKSGLPSDRFSAERTGGSVSTLTIQRTQQEDSAVYLCASSSEGRGEQFFGPGTRLTVL.